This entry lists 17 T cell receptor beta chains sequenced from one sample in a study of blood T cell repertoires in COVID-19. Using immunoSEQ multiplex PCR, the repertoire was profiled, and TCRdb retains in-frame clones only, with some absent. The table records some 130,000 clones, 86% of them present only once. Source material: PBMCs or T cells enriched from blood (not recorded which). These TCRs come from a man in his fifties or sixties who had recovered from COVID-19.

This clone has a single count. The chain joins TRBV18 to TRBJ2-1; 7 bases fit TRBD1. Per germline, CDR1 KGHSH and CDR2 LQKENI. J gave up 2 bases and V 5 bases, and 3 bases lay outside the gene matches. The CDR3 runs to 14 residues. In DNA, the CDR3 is TGTGCCAGCTCAAACCAGGGGGCCTACAATGAGCAGTTCTTC. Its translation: CASSNQGAYNEQFF.

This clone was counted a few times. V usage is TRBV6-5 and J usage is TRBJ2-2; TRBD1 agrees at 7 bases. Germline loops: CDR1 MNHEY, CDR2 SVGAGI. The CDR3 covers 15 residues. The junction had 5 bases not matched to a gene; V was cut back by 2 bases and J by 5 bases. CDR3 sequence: CASSYVGRGTGELFF. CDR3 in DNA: TGTGCCAGCAGTTACGTCGGCAGGGGGACCGGGGAGCTGTTTTTT.

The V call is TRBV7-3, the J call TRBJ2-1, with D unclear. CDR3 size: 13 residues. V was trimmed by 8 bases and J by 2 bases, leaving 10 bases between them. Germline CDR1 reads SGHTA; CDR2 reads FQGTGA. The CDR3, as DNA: TGTGCCAGCGCCCCCGGTACCTACAATGAGCAGTTCTTC. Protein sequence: CASAPGTYNEQFF. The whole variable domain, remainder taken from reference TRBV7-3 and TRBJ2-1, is GAGVSQTPSNKVTEKGKYVELRCDPISGHTALYWYRQSLGQGPEFLIYFQGTGAADDSGLPNDRFFAVRPEGSVSTLKIQRTERGDSAVYLCASAPGTYNEQFFGPGTRLTVL.

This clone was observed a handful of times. This chain's CDR3 is CSVAHDRTVNTEAFF. CDR3 DNA: TGCAGCGTAGCCCACGACAGGACTGTGAACACTGAAGCTTTCTTT. V gene TRBV29-1 combines with J gene TRBJ1-1; D is perhaps TRBD1 (6 bases). The V end lost 6 bases, the J end lost 0 bases, and 17 bases lay between the germline ends. The germline CDR1 and CDR2 sequences are SQVTM and ANQGSEA. The CDR3 consists of 15 residues.

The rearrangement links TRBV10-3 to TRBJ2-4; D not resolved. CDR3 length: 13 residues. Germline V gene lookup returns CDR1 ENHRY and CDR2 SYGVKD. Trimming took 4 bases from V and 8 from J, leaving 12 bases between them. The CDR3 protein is CAISGGHEDIQYF. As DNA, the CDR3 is TGTGCCATCAGTGGAGGTCATGAGGACATTCAGTACTTC.

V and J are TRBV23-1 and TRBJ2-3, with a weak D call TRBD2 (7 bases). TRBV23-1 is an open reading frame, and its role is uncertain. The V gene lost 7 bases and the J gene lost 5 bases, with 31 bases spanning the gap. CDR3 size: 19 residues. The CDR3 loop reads CASTHRGGWGGAKEDTQYF. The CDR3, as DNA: TGCGCCAGCACTCACCGAGGGGGATGGGGGGGCGCAAAGGAAGATACGCAGTATTTT.

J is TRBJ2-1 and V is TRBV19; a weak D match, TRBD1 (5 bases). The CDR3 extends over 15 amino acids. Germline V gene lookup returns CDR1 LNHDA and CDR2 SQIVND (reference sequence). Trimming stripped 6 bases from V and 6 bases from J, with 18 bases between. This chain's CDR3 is CASRTPGLQVNEQFF. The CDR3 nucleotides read TGTGCCAGTAGAACCCCAGGGTTACAGGTCAATGAGCAGTTCTTC.

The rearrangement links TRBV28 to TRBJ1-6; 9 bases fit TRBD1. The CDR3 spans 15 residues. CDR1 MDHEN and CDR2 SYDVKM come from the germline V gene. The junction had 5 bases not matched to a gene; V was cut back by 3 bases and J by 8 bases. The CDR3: CASSFRDRAHSPLHF. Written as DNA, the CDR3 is TGTGCCAGCAGTTTCCGGGACAGGGCGCATTCACCCCTCCACTTT. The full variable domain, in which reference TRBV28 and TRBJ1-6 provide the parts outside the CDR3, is DVKVTQSSRYLVKRTGEKVFLECVQDMDHENMFWYRQDPGLGLRLIYFSYDVKMKEKGDIPEGYSVSREKKERFSLILESASTNQTSMYLCASSFRDRAHSPLHFGNGTRLTVT.

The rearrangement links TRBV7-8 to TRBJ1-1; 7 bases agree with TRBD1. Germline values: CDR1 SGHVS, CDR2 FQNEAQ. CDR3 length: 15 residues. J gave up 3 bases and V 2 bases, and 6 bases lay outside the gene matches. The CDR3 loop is CASSLRGTGDTEAFF. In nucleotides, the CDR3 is TGTGCCAGCAGCTTAAGAGGAACAGGGGACACTGAAGCTTTCTTT.

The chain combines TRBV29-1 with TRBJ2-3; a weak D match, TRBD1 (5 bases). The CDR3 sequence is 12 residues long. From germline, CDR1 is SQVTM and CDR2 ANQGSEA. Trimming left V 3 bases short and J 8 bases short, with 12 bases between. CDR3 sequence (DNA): TGCAGCGTTGATAGGGGCCCCGGTACGCAGTATTTT. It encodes CSVDRGPGTQYF.

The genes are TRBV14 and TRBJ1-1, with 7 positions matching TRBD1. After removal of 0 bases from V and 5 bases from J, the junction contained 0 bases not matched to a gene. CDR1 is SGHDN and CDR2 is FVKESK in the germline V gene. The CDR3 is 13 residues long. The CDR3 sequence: CASSQDRGTEAFF. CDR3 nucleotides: TGTGCCAGCAGCCAAGACAGGGGGACTGAAGCTTTCTTT.

DNA of the CDR3: TGTGCCAGCAGCTTGTTTCAGGGTGCTGGCTACACCTTC. The encoded protein is CASSLFQGAGYTF. V gene TRBV11-2 combines with J gene TRBJ1-2; D perhaps matches TRBD1 (5 bases). CDR3 length equals 13 residues. The V gene's germline CDR1 is SGHAT and CDR2 FQNNGV. Trimming shortened V by 3 bases and J by 7 bases, and 12 bases separated the two germline ends.

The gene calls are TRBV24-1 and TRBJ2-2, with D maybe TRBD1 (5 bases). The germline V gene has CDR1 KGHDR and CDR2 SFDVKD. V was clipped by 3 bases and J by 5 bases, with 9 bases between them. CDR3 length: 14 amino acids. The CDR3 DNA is TGTGCCACCAGTGATCGGACAAGAACCGGGGAGCTGTTTTTT. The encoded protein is CATSDRTRTGELFF.

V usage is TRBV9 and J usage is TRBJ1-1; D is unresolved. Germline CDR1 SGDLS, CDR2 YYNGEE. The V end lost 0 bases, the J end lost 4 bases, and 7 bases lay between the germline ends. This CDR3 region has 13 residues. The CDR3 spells CASSVVEGTEAFF. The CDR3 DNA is TGTGCCAGCAGCGTAGTGGAGGGCACTGAAGCTTTCTTT. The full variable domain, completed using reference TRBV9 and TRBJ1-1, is DSGVTQTPKHLITATGQRVTLRCSPRSGDLSVYWYQQSLDQGLQFLIQYYNGEERAKGNILERFSAQQFPDLHSELNLSSLELGDSALYFCASSVVEGTEAFFGQGTRLTVV.

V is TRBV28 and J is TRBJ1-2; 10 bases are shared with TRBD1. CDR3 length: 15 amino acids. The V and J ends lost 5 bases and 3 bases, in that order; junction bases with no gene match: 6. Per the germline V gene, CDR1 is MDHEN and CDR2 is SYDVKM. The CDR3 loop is CASSRPGQGDYGYTF. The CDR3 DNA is TGTGCCAGCAGTCGCCCCGGACAGGGGGACTATGGCTACACCTTC.

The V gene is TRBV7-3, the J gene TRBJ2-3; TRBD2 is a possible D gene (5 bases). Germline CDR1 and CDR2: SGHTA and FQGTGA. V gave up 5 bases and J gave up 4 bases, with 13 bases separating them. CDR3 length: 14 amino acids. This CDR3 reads CASSQRTSSDTQYF. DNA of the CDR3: TGTGCCAGCAGCCAGCGGACCAGTTCAGATACGCAGTATTTT.

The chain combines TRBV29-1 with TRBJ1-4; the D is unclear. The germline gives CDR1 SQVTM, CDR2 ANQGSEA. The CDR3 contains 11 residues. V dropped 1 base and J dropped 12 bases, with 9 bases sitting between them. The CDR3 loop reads CSVEGKGELFF. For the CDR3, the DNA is TGCAGCGTTGAAGGAAAAGGAGAACTGTTTTTT.